This is a list of T cell receptor beta chains from one sample in a study of beta chain features in type 1 diabetes. TCRdb keeps only in-frame clones here, not all; method: immunoSEQ multiplex PCR. The sample consists of 250,000 to 300,000 clones, 24% of them appearing once. Sample: naive CD4+ T cells from blood. These receptors originate from a woman aged 25-40 years with type 1 diabetes. CDR3s include the opening cysteine and the closing phenylalanine or tryptophan. D genes are given only for firm matches. Rows give clone size only sometimes, using once, few, many, or a class for an expanded clone.

CDR3: CASSLAGGGNTEQYF
DNA: TGCGCCAGCAGCCTCGCGGGGGGCGGAAATACCGAGCAGTACTTC
size: -
D: TRBD2
J: TRBJ2-7
V: TRBV4-1

CDR3: CASSLRLEEGEQYF
DNA: TGTGCCAGCAGCCTCCGACTAGAAGAAGGCGAGCAGTACTTC
size: -
D: -
J: TRBJ2-7
V: TRBV7-9

CDR3: CASSLAGEGVLFF
DNA: TGTGCCAGCAGCTTAGCAGGGGAGGGGGTGCTGTTTTTT
size: few
D: -
J: TRBJ2-2
V: TRBV7-8

CDR3: CASSPRGGGTDTQYF
DNA: TGTGCCAGCAGCCCCCGCGGCGGGGGCACAGATACGCAGTATTTT
size: -
D: -
J: TRBJ2-3
V: TRBV5-6

CDR3: CASSATDRGYTEAFF
DNA: TGTGCCAGCAGCGCGACGGACAGGGGTTACACTGAAGCTTTCTTT
size: few
D: TRBD1
J: TRBJ1-1
V: TRBV9

CDR3: CAWTGSRQGVSAFF
DNA: TGTGCCTGGACAGGTTCGAGACAGGGGGTCTCAGCTTTCTTT
size: -
D: TRBD1
J: TRBJ1-1
V: TRBV30

CDR3: CASSQRGGGPAGELFF
DNA: TGCGCCAGCAGCCAGAGGGGGGGAGGGCCAGCCGGGGAGCTGTTTTTT
size: few
D: -
J: TRBJ2-2
V: TRBV4-1

CDR3: CASSGPSGGQETQYF
DNA: TGTGCCAGCAGTGGTCCTAGCGGGGGACAAGAGACCCAGTACTTC
size: once
D: TRBD2
J: TRBJ2-5
V: TRBV2

CDR3: CASSSGLAGGGAYNEQFF
DNA: TGCGCCAGCAGCTCGGGACTAGCGGGAGGCGGCGCATACAATGAGCAGTTCTTC
size: -
D: TRBD2
J: TRBJ2-1
V: TRBV5-1

CDR3: CASSFETGGGYGYTF
DNA: TGTGCCAGCAGCTTTGAGACAGGGGGAGGCTATGGCTACACCTTC
size: few
D: TRBD1
J: TRBJ1-2
V: TRBV5-4

CDR3: CASSQEGQGDYEQYF
DNA: TGTGCCAGCAGCCAAGAGGGACAGGGGGACTACGAGCAGTACTTC
size: few
D: TRBD1
J: TRBJ2-7
V: TRBV4-2

CDR3: CASSRGETQYF
DNA: TGTGCCAGCAGCCGAGGAGAGACCCAGTACTTC
size: -
D: -
J: TRBJ2-5
V: TRBV7-9

CDR3: CATHRDYPYEQYF
DNA: TGTGCCACCCACCGGGACTACCCCTACGAGCAGTACTTC
size: -
D: TRBD2
J: TRBJ2-7
V: TRBV28

CDR3: CASSLTASYNEQFF
DNA: TGTGCCAGCAGCTTAACGGCCTCGTACAATGAGCAGTTCTTC
size: -
D: -
J: TRBJ2-1
V: TRBV7-3

CDR3: CATPVDRANTEAFF
DNA: TGTGCCACCCCTGTGGACAGGGCGAACACTGAAGCTTTCTTT
size: few
D: TRBD1
J: TRBJ1-1
V: TRBV2

CDR3: CASFPLGLGKYEQYF
DNA: TGTGCCAGTTTCCCCCTGGGCCTCGGGAAATACGAGCAGTACTTC
size: -
D: -
J: TRBJ2-7
V: TRBV11-2

CDR3: CATSSLGTLDQPQHF
DNA: TGTGCCACCAGCAGTCTCGGGACACTAGATCAGCCCCAGCATTTT
size: few
D: -
J: TRBJ1-5
V: TRBV15

CDR3: CAISGRRLAGVWETQYF
DNA: TGTGCCATCAGTGGACGGCGACTAGCGGGAGTCTGGGAGACCCAGTACTTC
size: -
D: TRBD2
J: TRBJ2-5
V: TRBV10-3

CDR3: CASSQGALNTEAFF
DNA: TGTGCCAGCAGCCAGGGGGCTCTGAACACTGAAGCTTTCTTT
size: -
D: TRBD1
J: TRBJ1-1
V: TRBV7-3

CDR3: CASSPQGERNGYTF
DNA: TGTGCCAGCAGTCCACAGGGTGAAAGGAATGGCTACACCTTC
size: -
D: -
J: TRBJ1-2
V: TRBV6-5

CDR3: CSVAWADYEQYF
DNA: TGCAGCGTTGCGTGGGCAGACTACGAGCAGTACTTC
size: -
D: -
J: TRBJ2-7
V: TRBV29-1

CDR3: CASSRWTGEFGKLFF
DNA: TGTGCCAGCAGCAGATGGACAGGGGAATTCGGAAAACTGTTTTTT
size: -
D: TRBD1
J: TRBJ1-4
V: TRBV7-9

CDR3: CSVIGLAGETQYF
DNA: TGCAGCGTTATCGGACTAGCGGGAGAGACCCAGTACTTC
size: -
D: TRBD2
J: TRBJ2-5
V: TRBV29-1

CDR3: CAGGGDYYNEQFF
DNA: TGTGCCGGGGGAGGGGACTACTACAATGAGCAGTTCTTC
size: few
D: TRBD2
J: TRBJ2-1
V: TRBV9

CDR3: CAWSVHPPGTGANYGYTF
DNA: TGTGCCTGGAGTGTACATCCCCCCGGGACAGGGGCCAACTATGGCTACACCTTC
size: few
D: TRBD1
J: TRBJ1-2
V: TRBV30

CDR3: CASSPGGSLSYNEQFF
DNA: TGTGCCAGCAGTCCGGGAGGGAGTCTCTCCTACAATGAGCAGTTCTTC
size: -
D: TRBD2
J: TRBJ2-1
V: TRBV28

CDR3: CASRPTRDRGIYEQYF
DNA: TGTGCCAGCAGGCCAACACGGGACAGGGGGATCTACGAGCAGTACTTC
size: -
D: TRBD1
J: TRBJ2-7
V: TRBV27

CDR3: CASFGLAGPGELFF
DNA: TGCGCCAGCTTTGGACTAGCGGGCCCCGGGGAGCTGTTTTTT
size: few
D: TRBD2
J: TRBJ2-2
V: TRBV5-1

CDR3: CASSLEAGNEQFF
DNA: TGTGCCAGCAGCTTAGAGGCGGGCAATGAGCAGTTCTTC
size: -
D: -
J: TRBJ2-1
V: TRBV7-6

CDR3: CASSPRGGLAGRQETQYF
DNA: TGTGCCAGCAGCCCTAGGGGGGGACTAGCGGGTCGCCAAGAGACCCAGTACTTC
size: -
D: TRBD2
J: TRBJ2-5
V: TRBV11-2

CDR3: CASSLGLAGVTGELFF
DNA: TGCGCCAGCAGCTTGGGACTAGCGGGAGTAACCGGGGAGCTGTTTTTT
size: few
D: TRBD2
J: TRBJ2-2
V: TRBV5-1

CDR3: CASKLDRGADTEAFF
DNA: TGTGCCAGTAAACTCGACAGGGGCGCCGACACTGAAGCTTTCTTT
size: -
D: TRBD1
J: TRBJ1-1
V: TRBV19

CDR3: CASSLAPQGIPEAFF
DNA: TGTGCCAGCAGCTTAGCCCCCCAGGGAATCCCTGAAGCTTTCTTT
size: -
D: -
J: TRBJ1-1
V: TRBV7-3

CDR3: CSANRGGTQFF
DNA: TGCAGTGCTAACCGCGGCGGGACGCAGTTCTTC
size: -
D: -
J: TRBJ2-1
V: TRBV20-1

CDR3: CASSQRQGQETQYF
DNA: TGCGCCAGCAGCCAAAGACAGGGGCAAGAGACCCAGTACTTC
size: few
D: TRBD1
J: TRBJ2-5
V: TRBV5-1

CDR3: CASSLGLNLEQFF
DNA: TGTGCCAGCAGCTTAGGACTAAATCTTGAGCAGTTCTTC
size: -
D: -
J: TRBJ2-1
V: TRBV7-3

CDR3: CSVSTSDPYNEQFF
DNA: TGCAGCGTCTCAACTAGCGACCCTTACAATGAGCAGTTCTTC
size: few
D: TRBD2
J: TRBJ2-1
V: TRBV29-1

CDR3: CASSLARAAQETQYF
DNA: TGTGCCAGCAGCTTAGCGAGGGCAGCCCAAGAGACCCAGTACTTC
size: -
D: -
J: TRBJ2-5
V: TRBV7-9

CDR3: CASSISSAGMNTEAFF
DNA: TGTGCCAGTAGTATTAGCTCCGCGGGCATGAACACTGAAGCTTTCTTT
size: few
D: -
J: TRBJ1-1
V: TRBV19

CDR3: CASSQERVVDTPSSYEQYF
DNA: TGCGCCAGCAGCCAAGAACGGGTAGTAGATACCCCAAGCTCCTACGAGCAGTACTTC
size: few
D: -
J: TRBJ2-7
V: TRBV4-1

CDR3: CASSLAAGYNQPQHF
DNA: TGTGCCAGCAGCTTAGCGGCCGGGTACAATCAGCCCCAGCATTTT
size: few
D: -
J: TRBJ1-5
V: TRBV7-6

CDR3: CASSLAVTSGMTEQYF
DNA: TGTGCCAGCAGCTTAGCGGTGACTAGCGGGATGACCGAGCAGTACTTC
size: -
D: TRBD2
J: TRBJ2-7
V: TRBV7-9

CDR3: CASSGTSGRGGGELFF
DNA: TGTGCCAGCAGCGGGACTAGCGGGAGAGGAGGCGGGGAGCTGTTTTTT
size: -
D: TRBD2
J: TRBJ2-2
V: TRBV9

CDR3: CASSLTGPADQPQHF
DNA: TGTGCCAGCAGCCTTACAGGGCCAGCCGATCAGCCCCAGCATTTT
size: -
D: -
J: TRBJ1-5
V: TRBV7-2

CDR3: CAWRQGRANVLTF
DNA: TGTGCCTGGAGACAGGGTCGGGCCAACGTCCTGACTTTC
size: -
D: -
J: TRBJ2-6
V: TRBV30

CDR3: CAWSGGTKNTGELFF
DNA: TGTGCCTGGAGTGGCGGGACTAAGAACACCGGGGAGCTGTTTTTT
size: -
D: TRBD2
J: TRBJ2-2
V: TRBV30

CDR3: CASSWGDYGYTF
DNA: TGTGCCAGCAGTTGGGGAGATTATGGCTACACCTTC
size: -
D: -
J: TRBJ1-2
V: TRBV25-1

CDR3: CASSLLGMWNTEAFF
DNA: TGTGCCAGCAGCTTATTGGGCATGTGGAACACTGAAGCTTTCTTT
size: -
D: -
J: TRBJ1-1
V: TRBV7-9

CDR3: CAWSVSGAGGYTF
DNA: TGTGCCTGGAGTGTCTCAGGGGCAGGTGGCTACACCTTC
size: -
D: -
J: TRBJ1-2
V: TRBV30

CDR3: CATALNTEAFF
DNA: TGTGCGACAGCACTGAACACTGAAGCTTTCTTT
size: once
D: -
J: TRBJ1-1
V: TRBV11-2

CDR3: CATSLGQSYEQYF
DNA: TGTGCCACCTCTCTCGGACAGTCCTACGAGCAGTACTTC
size: -
D: -
J: TRBJ2-7
V: TRBV27

CDR3: CASSPLGAGDSYEQYF
DNA: TGTGCCAGCAGTCCTTTAGGTGCGGGAGACTCCTACGAGCAGTACTTC
size: -
D: TRBD2
J: TRBJ2-7
V: TRBV28

CDR3: CASSTQISRDLTNEKLFF
DNA: TGTGCCAGCAGTACCCAAATCTCAAGGGACTTGACTAATGAAAAACTGTTTTTT
size: -
D: -
J: TRBJ1-4
V: TRBV28

CDR3: CAWSPGTGIGELFF
DNA: TGTGCCTGGAGTCCCGGGACAGGGATCGGGGAGCTGTTTTTT
size: -
D: TRBD1
J: TRBJ2-2
V: TRBV30

CDR3: CASSQLAEETQYF
DNA: TGTGCCAGCAGCCAACTAGCGGAAGAGACCCAGTACTTC
size: few
D: TRBD2
J: TRBJ2-5
V: TRBV14

CDR3: CASGQWEQYF
DNA: TGTGCCAGCGGTCAGTGGGAGCAGTACTTC
size: -
D: -
J: TRBJ2-7
V: TRBV25-1

CDR3: CASSPLQGYNQPQHF
DNA: TGTGCCAGCAGCCCTCTGCAGGGATACAATCAGCCCCAGCATTTT
size: -
D: -
J: TRBJ1-5
V: TRBV21-1